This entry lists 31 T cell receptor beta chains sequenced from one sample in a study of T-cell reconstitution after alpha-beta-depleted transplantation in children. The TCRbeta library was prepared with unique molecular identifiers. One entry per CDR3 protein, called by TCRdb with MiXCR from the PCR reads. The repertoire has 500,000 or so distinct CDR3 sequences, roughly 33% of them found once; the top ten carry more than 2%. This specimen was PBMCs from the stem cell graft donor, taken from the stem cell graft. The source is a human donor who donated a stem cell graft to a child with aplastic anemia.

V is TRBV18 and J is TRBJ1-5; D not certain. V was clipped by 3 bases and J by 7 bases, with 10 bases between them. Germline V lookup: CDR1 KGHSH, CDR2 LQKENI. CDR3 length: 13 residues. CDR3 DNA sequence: TGTGCCAGCTCACCCCCGGAACTGCAGCCCCAGCATTTT. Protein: CASSPPELQPQHF.

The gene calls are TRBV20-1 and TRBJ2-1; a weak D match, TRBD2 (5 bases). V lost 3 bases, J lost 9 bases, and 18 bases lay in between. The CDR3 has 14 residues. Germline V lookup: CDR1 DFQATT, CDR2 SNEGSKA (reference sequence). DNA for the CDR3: TGCAGTGCTAGTCCGGTAGTGGCTAGCACTGAGCAGTTCTTC. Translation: CSASPVVASTEQFF.

The CDR3 region has the DNA TGTGCCAGCAGTTCCCCCGGGACAGAGCCCGCCAACTCCTACGAGCAGTACTTC. Translation: CASSSPGTEPANSYEQYF. The gene calls are TRBV12-3 or TRBV12-4 and TRBJ2-7; TRBD1 matches at 7 bases. V lost 4 bases and J lost 0; bases outside the gene matches: 15. This CDR3 has 18 residues.

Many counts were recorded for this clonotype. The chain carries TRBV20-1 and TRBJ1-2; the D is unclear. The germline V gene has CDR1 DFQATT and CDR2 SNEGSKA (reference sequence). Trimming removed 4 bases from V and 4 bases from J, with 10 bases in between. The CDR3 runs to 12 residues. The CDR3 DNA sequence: TGCAGTGCTAACGACGGTCTCTATGGCTACACCTTC. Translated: CSANDGLYGYTF.

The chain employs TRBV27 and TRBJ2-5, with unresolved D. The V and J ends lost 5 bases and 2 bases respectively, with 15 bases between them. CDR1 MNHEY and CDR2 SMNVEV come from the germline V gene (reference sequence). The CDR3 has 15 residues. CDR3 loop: CASSGAWGSQETQYF. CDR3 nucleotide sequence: TGTGCCAGCAGTGGAGCTTGGGGAAGTCAAGAGACCCAGTACTTC.

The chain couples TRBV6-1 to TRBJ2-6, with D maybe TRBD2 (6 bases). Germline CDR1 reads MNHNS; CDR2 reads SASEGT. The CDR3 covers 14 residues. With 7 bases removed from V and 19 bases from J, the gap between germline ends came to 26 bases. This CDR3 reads CASMIDSGDSVITF. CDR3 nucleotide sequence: TGTGCCAGCATGATTGATTCGGGAGACTCTGTAATAACTTTC.

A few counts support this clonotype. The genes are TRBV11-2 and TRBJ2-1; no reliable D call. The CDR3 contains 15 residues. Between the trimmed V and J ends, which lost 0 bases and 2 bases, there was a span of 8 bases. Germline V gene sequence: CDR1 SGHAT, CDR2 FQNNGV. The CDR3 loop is CASSLEFGAYNEQFF. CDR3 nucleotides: TGTGCCAGCAGCTTAGAGTTCGGCGCCTACAATGAGCAGTTCTTC.

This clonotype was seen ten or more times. CDR3 sequence (DNA): TGTGCCAGCAGCTTAGCATCAGGGAACACTGAAGCTTTCTTT. Its protein is CASSLASGNTEAFF. V and J are TRBV7-2 and TRBJ1-1; no reliable D call. CDR3 size: 14 residues. Germline V gives CDR1 SGHTA, CDR2 FQGNSA. V dropped 0 bases and J dropped 1 base, with 6 bases sitting between them.

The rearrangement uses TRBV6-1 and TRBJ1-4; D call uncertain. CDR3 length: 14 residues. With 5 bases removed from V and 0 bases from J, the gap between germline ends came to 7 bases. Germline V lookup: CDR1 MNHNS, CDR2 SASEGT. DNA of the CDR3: TGTGCCAGCAGTCCGTATACAACTAATGAAAAACTGTTTTTT. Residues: CASSPYTTNEKLFF.

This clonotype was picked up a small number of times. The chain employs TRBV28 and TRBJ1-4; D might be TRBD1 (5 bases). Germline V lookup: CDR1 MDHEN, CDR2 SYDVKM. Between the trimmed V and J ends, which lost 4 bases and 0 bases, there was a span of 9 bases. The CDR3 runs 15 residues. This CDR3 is CASSSRDSTNEKLFF. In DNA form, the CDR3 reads TGTGCCAGCAGTTCACGGGACTCAACTAATGAAAAACTGTTTTTT.

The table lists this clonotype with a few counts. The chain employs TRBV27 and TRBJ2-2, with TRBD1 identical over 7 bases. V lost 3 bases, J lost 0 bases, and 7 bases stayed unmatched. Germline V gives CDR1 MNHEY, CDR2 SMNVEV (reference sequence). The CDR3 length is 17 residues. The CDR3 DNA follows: TGTGCCAGCAGTTTCCGACAGGGACCGACGAACACCGGGGAGCTGTTTTTT. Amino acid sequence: CASSFRQGPTNTGELFF.

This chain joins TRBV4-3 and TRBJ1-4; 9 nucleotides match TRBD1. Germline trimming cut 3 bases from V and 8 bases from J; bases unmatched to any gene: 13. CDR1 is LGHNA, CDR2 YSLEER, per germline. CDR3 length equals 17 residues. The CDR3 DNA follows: TGCGCCAGCAGCCACCTACAGGGGGCTCTTCGGGAGGAAAAACTGTTTTTT. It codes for CASSHLQGALREEKLFF.

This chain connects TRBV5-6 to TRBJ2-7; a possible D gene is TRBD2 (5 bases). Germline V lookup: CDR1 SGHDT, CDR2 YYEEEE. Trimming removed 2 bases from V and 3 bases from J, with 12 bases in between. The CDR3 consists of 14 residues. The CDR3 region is CASSLIGSRYEQYF. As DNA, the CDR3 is TGTGCCAGCAGCTTAATAGGGAGTCGCTACGAGCAGTACTTC.

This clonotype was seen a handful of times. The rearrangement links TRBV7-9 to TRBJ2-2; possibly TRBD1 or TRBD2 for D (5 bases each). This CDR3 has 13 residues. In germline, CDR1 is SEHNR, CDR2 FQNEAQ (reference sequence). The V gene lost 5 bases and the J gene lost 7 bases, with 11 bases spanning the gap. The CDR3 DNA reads TGTGCCAGCAGCACCCGGGGCGGCGGGGAGCTGTTTTTT. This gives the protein CASSTRGGGELFF.

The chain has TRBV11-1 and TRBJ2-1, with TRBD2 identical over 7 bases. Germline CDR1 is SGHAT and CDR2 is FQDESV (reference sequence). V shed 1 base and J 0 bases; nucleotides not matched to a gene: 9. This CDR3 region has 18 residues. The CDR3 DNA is TGTGCCAGCAGCTTAGTTCCTAGCGGCAGTAGCTCCTACAATGAGCAGTTCTTC. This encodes CASSLVPSGSSSYNEQFF.

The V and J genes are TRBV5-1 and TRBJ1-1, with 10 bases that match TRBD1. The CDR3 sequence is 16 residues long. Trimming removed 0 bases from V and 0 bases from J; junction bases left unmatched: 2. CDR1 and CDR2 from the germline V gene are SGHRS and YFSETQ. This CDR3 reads CASSLGDRGMNTEAFF. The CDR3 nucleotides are TGCGCCAGCAGCTTGGGGGACAGGGGAATGAACACTGAAGCTTTCTTT.

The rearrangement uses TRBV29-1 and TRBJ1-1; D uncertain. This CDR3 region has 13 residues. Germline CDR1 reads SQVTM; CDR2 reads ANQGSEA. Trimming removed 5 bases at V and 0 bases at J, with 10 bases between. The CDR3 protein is CSVSPGVNTEAFF. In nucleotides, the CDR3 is TGCAGCGTTTCCCCGGGCGTGAACACTGAAGCTTTCTTT.

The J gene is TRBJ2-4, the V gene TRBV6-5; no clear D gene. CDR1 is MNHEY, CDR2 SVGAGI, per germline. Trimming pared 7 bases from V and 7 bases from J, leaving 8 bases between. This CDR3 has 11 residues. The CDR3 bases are TGTGCCAGCACCTTTATGAACATTCAGTACTTC. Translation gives CASTFMNIQYF.

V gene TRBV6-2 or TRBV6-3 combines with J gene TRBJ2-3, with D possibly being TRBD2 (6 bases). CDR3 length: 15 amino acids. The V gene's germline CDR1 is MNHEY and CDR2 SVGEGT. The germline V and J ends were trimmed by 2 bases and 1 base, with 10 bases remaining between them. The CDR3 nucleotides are TGTGCCAGCAGTTACGGGACTGGGGGCACAGATACGCAGTATTTT. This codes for CASSYGTGGTDTQYF.

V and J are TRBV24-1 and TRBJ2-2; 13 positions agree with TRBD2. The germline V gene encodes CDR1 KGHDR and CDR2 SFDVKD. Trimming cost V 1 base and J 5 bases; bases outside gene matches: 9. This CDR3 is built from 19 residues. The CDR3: CATSDFGEGTSGTTGELFF. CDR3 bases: TGTGCCACCAGTGATTTCGGAGAGGGGACTAGCGGGACTACCGGGGAGCTGTTTTTT.

CDR3 region: CASSLGGGRFVTANTGELFF. The CDR3, as DNA: TGTGCCAGCAGCTTAGGCGGGGGGCGATTTGTCACAGCGAACACCGGGGAGCTGTTTTTT. The chain links TRBV11-2 to TRBJ2-2; 8 bases match TRBD2. Germline V lookup: CDR1 SGHAT, CDR2 FQNNGV. The CDR3 loop spans 20 amino acids. The trim removed 1 base at V and 0 bases at J, leaving 13 bases unmatched.

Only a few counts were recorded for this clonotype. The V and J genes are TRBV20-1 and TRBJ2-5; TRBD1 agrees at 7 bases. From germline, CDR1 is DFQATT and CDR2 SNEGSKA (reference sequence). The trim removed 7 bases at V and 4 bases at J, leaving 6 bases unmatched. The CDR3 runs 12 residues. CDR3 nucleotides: TGCAGTGTGGGCAGGGGGTCAGAGACCCAGTACTTC. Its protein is CSVGRGSETQYF.

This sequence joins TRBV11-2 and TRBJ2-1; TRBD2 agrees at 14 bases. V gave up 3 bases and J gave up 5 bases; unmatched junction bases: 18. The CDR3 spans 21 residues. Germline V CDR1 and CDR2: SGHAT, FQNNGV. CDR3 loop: CASSFPLDRGLAGESHNEQFF. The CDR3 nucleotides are TGTGCCAGCAGCTTTCCCTTGGACAGGGGACTAGCGGGGGAATCCCACAATGAGCAGTTCTTC.

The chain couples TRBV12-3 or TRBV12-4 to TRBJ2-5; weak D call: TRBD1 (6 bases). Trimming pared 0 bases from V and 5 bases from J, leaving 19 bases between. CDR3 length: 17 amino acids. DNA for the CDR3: TGTGCCAGCAGTTTAGCCCGTATACAGGGATGGAGCGAGACCCAGTACTTC. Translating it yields CASSLARIQGWSETQYF.

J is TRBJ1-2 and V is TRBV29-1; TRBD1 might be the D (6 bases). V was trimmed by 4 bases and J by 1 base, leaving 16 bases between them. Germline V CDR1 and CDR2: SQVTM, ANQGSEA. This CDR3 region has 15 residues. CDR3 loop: CSVAGGTTFNYGYTF. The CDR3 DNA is TGCAGCGTTGCTGGGGGGACAACTTTTAACTATGGCTACACCTTC.

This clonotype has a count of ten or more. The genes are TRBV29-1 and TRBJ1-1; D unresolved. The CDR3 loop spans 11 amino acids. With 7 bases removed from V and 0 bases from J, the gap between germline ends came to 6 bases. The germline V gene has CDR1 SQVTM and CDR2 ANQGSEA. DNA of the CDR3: TGCAGCGGACTAATGAACACTGAAGCTTTCTTT. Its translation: CSGLMNTEAFF.

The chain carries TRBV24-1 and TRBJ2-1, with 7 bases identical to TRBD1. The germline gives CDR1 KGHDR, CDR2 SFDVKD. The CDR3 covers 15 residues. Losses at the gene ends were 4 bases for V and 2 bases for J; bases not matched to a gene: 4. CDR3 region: CATSESGQTYNEQFF. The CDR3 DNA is TGTGCCACCAGTGAGTCGGGACAGACCTACAATGAGCAGTTCTTC.

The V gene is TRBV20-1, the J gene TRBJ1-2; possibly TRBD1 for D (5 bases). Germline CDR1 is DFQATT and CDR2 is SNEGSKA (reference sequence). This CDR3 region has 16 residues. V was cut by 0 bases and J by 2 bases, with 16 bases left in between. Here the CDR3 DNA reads TGCAGTGCTAGAGACCAGGGCAGTTACCTAAACTATGGCTACACCTTC. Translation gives CSARDQGSYLNYGYTF.

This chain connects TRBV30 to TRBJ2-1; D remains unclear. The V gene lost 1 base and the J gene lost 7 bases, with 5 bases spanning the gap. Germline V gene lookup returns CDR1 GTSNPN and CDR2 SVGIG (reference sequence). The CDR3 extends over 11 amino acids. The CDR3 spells CAWSDFNEQFF. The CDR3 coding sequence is TGTGCCTGGAGTGATTTTAATGAGCAGTTCTTC. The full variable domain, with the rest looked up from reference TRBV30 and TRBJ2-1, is SQTIHQWPATLVQPVGSPLSLECTVEGTSNPNLYWYRQAAGRGLQLLFYSVGIGQISSEVPQNLSASRPQDRQFILSSKKLLLSDSGFYLCAWSDFNEQFFGPGTRLTVL.

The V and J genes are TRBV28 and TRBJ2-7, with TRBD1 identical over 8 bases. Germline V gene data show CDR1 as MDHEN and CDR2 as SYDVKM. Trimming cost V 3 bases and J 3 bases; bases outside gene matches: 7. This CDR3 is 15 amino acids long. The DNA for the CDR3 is TGTGCCAGCAGTTTGGGTGGGACAGGCAACTACGAGCAGTACTTC. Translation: CASSLGGTGNYEQYF.

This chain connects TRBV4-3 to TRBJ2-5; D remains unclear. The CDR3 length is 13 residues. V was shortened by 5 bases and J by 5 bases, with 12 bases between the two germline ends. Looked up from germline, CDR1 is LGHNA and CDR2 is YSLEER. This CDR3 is CASSETRPETQYF. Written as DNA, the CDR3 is TGCGCCAGCAGCGAAACCCGCCCGGAGACCCAGTACTTC.